This T cell receptor (beta chain) was sequenced during a study of blood T cells in healthy people across ages. Primers used in a second PCR of about 6 to 11 cycles were a sample-barcoded 5' primer and a J-beta primer mix. TCRdb re-analysed the 5' RACE reads in MiXCR, keeping a single row per CDR3 protein. This sample carries just over 1 million distinct CDR3 sequences, more than 35% of them seen once, and the ten largest clones take around 18%. Each donor's blood draw was 7.5 to 10 milliliters of peripheral blood. General study findings and limits: Roughly linear declines in TCR beta diversity per million T cells occurred with age. The long-lived group displayed more naive CD4+ cells, plus higher diversity, than the aged donors did.

Germline loops: CDR1 MNHEY, CDR2 SVGAGI. The length of the CDR3 is 14 residues. Trimming took 3 bases from V and 7 from J; bases not matched to a gene: 5. A remark on this clonotype: Its specificity is not known.

This chain links TRBV6-5 with TRBJ2-1, with TRBD2 matching 8 bases. Input material: blood. This TCR came from an older woman in good health. CDR3 loop: CASSYSGAWNEQFF. CDR3 DNA: TGTGCCAGCAGTTATAGCGGGGCTTGGAATGAGCAGTTCTTC.